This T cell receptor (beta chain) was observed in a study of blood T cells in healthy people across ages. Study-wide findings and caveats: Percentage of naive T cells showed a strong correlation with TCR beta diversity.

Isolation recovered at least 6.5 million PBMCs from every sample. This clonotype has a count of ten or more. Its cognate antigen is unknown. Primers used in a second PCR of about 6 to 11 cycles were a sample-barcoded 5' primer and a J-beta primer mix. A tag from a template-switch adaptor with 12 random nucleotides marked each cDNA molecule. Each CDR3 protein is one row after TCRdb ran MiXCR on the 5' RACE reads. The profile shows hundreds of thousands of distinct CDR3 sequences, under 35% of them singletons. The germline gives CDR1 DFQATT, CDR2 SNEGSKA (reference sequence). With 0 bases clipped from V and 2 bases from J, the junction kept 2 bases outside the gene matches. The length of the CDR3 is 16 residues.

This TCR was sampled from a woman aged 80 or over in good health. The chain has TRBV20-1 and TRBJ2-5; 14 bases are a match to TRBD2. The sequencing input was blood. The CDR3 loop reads CSAREGTSGGQETQYF. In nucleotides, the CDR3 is TGCAGTGCTAGAGAGGGGACTAGCGGGGGACAAGAGACCCAGTACTTC.